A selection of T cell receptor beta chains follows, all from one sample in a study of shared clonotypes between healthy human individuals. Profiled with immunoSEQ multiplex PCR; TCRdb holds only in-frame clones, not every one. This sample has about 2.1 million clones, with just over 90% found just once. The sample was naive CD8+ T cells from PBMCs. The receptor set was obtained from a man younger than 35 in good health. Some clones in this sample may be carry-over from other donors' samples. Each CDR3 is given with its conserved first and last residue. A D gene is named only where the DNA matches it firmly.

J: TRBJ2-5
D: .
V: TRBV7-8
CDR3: CASSFLTSQETQYF

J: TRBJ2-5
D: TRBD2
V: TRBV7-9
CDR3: CASSSPIGGVGMNQETQYF

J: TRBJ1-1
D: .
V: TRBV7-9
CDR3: CASSLVGGAEAFF

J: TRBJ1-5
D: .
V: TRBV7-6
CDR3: CASSLGAGPIQPQHF

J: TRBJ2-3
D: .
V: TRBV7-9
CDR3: CASSLVEGRGDTQYF

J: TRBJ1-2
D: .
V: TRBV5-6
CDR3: CASSVGTGIYGYTF

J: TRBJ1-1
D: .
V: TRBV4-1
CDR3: CASSQDPIRRVGSDTEAFF

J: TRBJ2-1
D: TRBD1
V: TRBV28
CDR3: CASSPRRDREDEQFF

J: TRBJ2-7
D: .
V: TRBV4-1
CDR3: CASSLGRDYEQYF

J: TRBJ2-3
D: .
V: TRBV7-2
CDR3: CASSWGSGLGAIDTQYF

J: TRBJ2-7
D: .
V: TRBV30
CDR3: CAWRGAGYSYEQYF

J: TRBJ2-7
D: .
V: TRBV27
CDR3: CASSLFGSYEQYF

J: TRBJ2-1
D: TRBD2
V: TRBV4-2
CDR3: CASSPAAGGPGDEQFF

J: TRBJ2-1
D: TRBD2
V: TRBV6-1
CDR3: CASSEGLAGEYEQFF

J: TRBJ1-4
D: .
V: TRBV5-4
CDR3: CASSYREGEKLFF

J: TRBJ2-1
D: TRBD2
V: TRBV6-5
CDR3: CASSSTGLAGDNEQFF

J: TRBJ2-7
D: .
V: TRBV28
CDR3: CASSPTSVAYEQYF

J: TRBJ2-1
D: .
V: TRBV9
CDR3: CASSVEGLGSNEQFF